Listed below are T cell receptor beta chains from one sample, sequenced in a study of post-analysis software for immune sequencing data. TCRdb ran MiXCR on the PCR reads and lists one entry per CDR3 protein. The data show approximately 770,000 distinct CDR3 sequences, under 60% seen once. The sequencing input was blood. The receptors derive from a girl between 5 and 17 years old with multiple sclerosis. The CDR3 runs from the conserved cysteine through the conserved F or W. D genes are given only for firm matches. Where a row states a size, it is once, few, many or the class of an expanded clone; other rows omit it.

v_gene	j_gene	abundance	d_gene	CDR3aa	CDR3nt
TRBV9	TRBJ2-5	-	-	CASSRAAGETQYF	TGTGCCAGCAGCCGTGCAGCGGGAGAGACCCAGTACTTC
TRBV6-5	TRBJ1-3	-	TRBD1	CASSYSYNRGLSGNTIYF	TGTGCCAGCAGTTACTCGTATAACAGGGGGCTAAGTGGAAACACCATATATTTT
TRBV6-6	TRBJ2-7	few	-	CASSYELSYEQYF	TGTGCCAGCAGTTATGAACTCAGCTACGAGCAGTACTTC
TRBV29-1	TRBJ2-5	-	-	CSVGGMGRKTQYF	TGCAGCGTTGGGGGAATGGGGAGAAAGACCCAGTACTTC
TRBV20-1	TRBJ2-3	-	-	CSASLYADTQYF	TGCAGTGCTAGTCTGTATGCAGATACGCAGTATTTT
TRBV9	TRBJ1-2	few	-	CASSLTASGYTF	TGTGCCAGCAGCCTTACAGCCTCTGGCTACACCTTC
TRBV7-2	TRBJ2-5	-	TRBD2	CASSPTWGASGREETQYF	TGTGCCAGCAGCCCCACCTGGGGGGCTAGCGGGAGAGAAGAGACCCAGTACTTC
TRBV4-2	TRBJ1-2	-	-	CASSQEVGQNYGYTF	TGTGCCAGCAGCCAAGAGGTAGGACAGAACTATGGCTACACCTTC
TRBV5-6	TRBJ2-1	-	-	CASSLGGGPMYNEQFF	TGTGCCAGCAGCTTGGGGGGCGGGCCGATGTACAATGAGCAGTTCTTC
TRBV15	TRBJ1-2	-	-	CATSRDPGAGGYTF	TGTGCCACCAGCAGAGATCCAGGCGCCGGGGGCTACACCTTC
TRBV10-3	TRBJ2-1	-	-	CATSDGYNEQFF	TGTGCCACAAGTGACGGGTACAATGAGCAGTTCTTC
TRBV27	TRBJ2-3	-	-	CASSWAGTFDTQYF	TGTGCCAGCAGTTGGGCAGGGACCTTTGATACGCAGTATTTT
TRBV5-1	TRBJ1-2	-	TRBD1	CASRMDREGGYTF	TGCGCCAGCAGGATGGACAGGGAGGGTGGCTACACCTTC
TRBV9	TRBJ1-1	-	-	CASSGQGLTEAFF	TGTGCCAGCAGCGGTCAGGGTTTGACTGAAGCTTTCTTT
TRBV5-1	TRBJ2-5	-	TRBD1	CASRPPTGALRETQYF	TGCGCCAGCAGACCTCCGACAGGGGCGTTGCGAGAGACCCAGTACTTC
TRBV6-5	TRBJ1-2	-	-	CASSYSRGIAGLYGYTF	TGTGCCAGCAGTTACTCGAGGGGCATTGCGGGGCTTTATGGCTACACCTTC
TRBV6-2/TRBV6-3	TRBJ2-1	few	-	CASSYGVAQFF	TGTGCCAGCAGTTACGGAGTGGCGCAGTTCTTC
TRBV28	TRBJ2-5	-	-	CASVGAQETQYF	TGTGCCAGCGTGGGGGCCCAAGAGACCCAGTACTTC
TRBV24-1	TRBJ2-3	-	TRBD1	CATSDLPGTGGTDTQYF	TGTGCCACCAGTGACCTCCCCGGGACAGGGGGCACAGATACGCAGTATTTT
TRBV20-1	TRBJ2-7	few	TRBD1	CSARDPGQGQNEQYF	TGCAGTGCTAGAGACCCGGGACAGGGCCAAAACGAGCAGTACTTC
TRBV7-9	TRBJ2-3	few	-	CASSSSGLIDTQYF	TGTGCCAGCAGCTCCTCGGGACTTATCGATACGCAGTATTTT
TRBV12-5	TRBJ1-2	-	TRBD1	CASGLQGTVRNYGYTF	TGTGCTAGTGGTTTGCAGGGGACAGTCAGGAACTATGGCTACACCTTC
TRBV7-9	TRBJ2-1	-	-	CASSSAVSYNEQFF	TGTGCCAGCAGCTCGGCGGTCTCCTACAATGAGCAGTTCTTC
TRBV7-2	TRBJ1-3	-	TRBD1	CASSYDRASGNTIYF	TGTGCCAGCAGCTACGACAGGGCATCTGGAAACACCATATATTTT
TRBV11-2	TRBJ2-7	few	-	CASSPPGTPFPYEQYF	TGTGCCAGCAGCCCACCCGGGACACCGTTCCCCTACGAGCAGTACTTC
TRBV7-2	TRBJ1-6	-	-	CASSLVGDSLHF	TGTGCCAGCAGCTTAGTTGGGGACTCCCTCCACTTT
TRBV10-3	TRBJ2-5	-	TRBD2	CAISLSGSQETQYF	TGTGCCATCAGCCTTAGCGGGAGCCAAGAGACCCAGTACTTC
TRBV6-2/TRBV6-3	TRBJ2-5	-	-	CASGDTGAQETQYF	TGTGCCAGCGGAGATACAGGCGCCCAAGAGACCCAGTACTTC
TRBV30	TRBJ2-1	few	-	CAWKSNEQFF	TGTGCCTGGAAGAGCAATGAGCAGTTCTTC
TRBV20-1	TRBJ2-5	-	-	CSARGLGVETQYF	TGCAGTGCTAGGGGCCTCGGCGTGGAGACCCAGTACTTC
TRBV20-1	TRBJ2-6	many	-	CSARLGVGANVLTF	TGCAGTGCTCGTCTCGGGGTGGGGGCCAACGTCCTGACTTTC
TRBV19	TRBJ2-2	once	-	CASSMGPPNTGELFF	TGTGCCAGTAGTATGGGTCCGCCGAACACCGGGGAGCTGTTTTTT
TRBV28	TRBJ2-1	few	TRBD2	CASSLQLAGALRSFF	TGTGCCAGCAGTTTACAACTAGCGGGAGCTCTGAGATCGTTCTTC
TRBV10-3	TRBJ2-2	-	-	CAISDSEGWLFF	TGTGCCATCAGTGACTCGGAGGGGTGGCTGTTTTTT
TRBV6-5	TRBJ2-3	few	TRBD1	CASSKKTGSDTQYF	TGTGCCAGCAGTAAGAAGACAGGGTCAGATACGCAGTATTTT
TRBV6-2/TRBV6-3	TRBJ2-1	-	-	CASSYLTAEESNEQFF	TGTGCCAGCAGTTACCTGACAGCAGAGGAAAGCAATGAGCAGTTCTTC
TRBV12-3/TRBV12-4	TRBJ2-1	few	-	CASSPGGSNEQFF	TGTGCCAGCAGCCCAGGAGGATCCAATGAGCAGTTCTTC
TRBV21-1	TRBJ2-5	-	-	CASSKRSDRVQETQYF	TGTGCCAGCAGCAAAAGGTCGGACAGGGTCCAAGAGACCCAGTACTTC
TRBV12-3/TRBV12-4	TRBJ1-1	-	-	CASSASGGDAAFF	TGTGCCAGCAGTGCATCGGGTGGGGACGCGGCTTTCTTT
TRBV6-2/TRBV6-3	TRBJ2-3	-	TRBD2	CASSNLAGTSADTQYF	TGTGCCAGCAGTAACCTCGCCGGGACTAGCGCAGATACGCAGTATTTT
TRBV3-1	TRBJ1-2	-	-	CASSQGGTHGYTF	TGTGCCAGCAGCCAGGGGGGTACGCATGGCTACACCTTC